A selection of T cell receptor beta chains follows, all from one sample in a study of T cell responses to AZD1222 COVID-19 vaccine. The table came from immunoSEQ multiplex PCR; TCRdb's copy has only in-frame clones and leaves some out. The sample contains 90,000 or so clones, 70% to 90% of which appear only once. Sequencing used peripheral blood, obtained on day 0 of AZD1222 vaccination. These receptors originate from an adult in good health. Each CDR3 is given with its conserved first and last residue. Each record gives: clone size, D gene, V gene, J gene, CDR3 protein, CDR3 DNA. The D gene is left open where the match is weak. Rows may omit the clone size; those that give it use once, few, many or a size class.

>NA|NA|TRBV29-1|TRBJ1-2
CSVAGTLNYGYTF
TGCAGCGTTGCCGGGACATTAAACTATGGCTACACCTTC
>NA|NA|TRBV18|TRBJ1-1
CASSPGQDTEAFF
TGTGCCAGCTCACCAGGGCAGGACACTGAAGCTTTCTTT
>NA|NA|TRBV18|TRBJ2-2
CASSPAGNTGELFF
TGTGCCAGCTCACCGGCAGGGAACACCGGGGAGCTGTTTTTT
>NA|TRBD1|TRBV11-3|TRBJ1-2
CASSWRGPDYGYTF
TGTGCCAGCAGCTGGAGGGGGCCGGACTATGGCTACACCTTC
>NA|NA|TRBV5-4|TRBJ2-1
CASSFPSGTYNEQFF
TGTGCCAGCAGCTTTCCGTCGGGAACCTACAATGAGCAGTTCTTC
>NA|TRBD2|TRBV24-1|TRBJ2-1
CATSDAGLAGVWEQFF
TGTGCCACCAGTGATGCTGGACTAGCGGGAGTATGGGAGCAGTTCTTC
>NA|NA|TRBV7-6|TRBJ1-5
CASSLGEENQPQHF
TGTGCCAGCAGCTTGGGTGAGGAGAATCAGCCCCAGCATTTT
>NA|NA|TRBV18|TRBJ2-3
CASSPSQEVAQYF
TGTGCCAGCTCACCTTCGCAGGAAGTCGCGCAGTATTTT
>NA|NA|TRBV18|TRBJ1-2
CASSPVQQINYGYTF
TGTGCCAGCTCACCAGTTCAACAAATCAACTATGGCTACACCTTC
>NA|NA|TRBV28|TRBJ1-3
CASSITFSGNTIYF
TGTGCCAGTAGTATCACCTTCTCTGGAAACACCATATATTTT
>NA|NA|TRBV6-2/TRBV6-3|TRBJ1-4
CASSYSTPGRGEKLFF
TGTGCCAGCAGTTACTCTACCCCGGGGAGGGGTGAAAAACTGTTTTTT
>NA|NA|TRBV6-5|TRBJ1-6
CASSYGAVRDNSPLHF
TGTGCCAGCAGTTACGGGGCAGTTAGAGATAATTCACCCCTCCACTTT
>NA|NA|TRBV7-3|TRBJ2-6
CASSGDSSGANVLTF
TGTGCCAGCAGCGGCGACAGCTCTGGGGCCAACGTCCTGACTTTC
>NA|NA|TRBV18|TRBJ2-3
CASSPQTGERDTQYF
TGTGCCAGCTCACCACAAACGGGAGAAAGAGATACGCAGTATTTT
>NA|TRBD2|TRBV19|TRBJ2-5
CASSIEAGAVKTQYF
TGTGCCAGTAGTATAGAAGCGGGAGCGGTAAAGACCCAGTACTTC
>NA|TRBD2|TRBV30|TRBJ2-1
CAWRPSGSFNEQFF
TGTGCCTGGAGACCCAGCGGGAGTTTTAATGAGCAGTTCTTC
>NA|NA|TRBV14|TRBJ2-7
CASSPIGHLYEQYF
TGTGCCAGCAGCCCGATCGGACACCTCTACGAGCAGTACTTC
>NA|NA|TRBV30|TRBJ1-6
CAWSVGGGYGSPLHF
TGTGCCTGGAGTGTAGGTGGAGGGTATGGATCACCCCTCCACTTT
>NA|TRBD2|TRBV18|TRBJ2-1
CASSPPGLAGGSEQFF
TGTGCCAGCTCACCACCCGGGCTAGCGGGAGGGAGTGAGCAGTTCTTC
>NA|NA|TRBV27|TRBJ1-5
CASSFSGSNQPQHF
TGTGCCAGCAGTTTTTCGGGGTCCAATCAGCCCCAGCATTTT
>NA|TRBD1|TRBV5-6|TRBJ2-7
CASSPDRVHEQYF
TGTGCCAGCAGCCCTGACAGGGTGCACGAGCAGTACTTC
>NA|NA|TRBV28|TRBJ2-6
CASSRRLNSGANVLTF
TGTGCCAGCAGTCGACGACTGAACTCTGGGGCCAACGTCCTGACTTTC
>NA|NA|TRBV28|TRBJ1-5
CASSPVGGRAGQPQHF
TGTGCCAGCAGTCCCGTGGGGGGGAGAGCAGGTCAGCCCCAGCATTTT
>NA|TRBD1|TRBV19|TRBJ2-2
CAGGTGGRTGELFF
TGTGCCGGGGGGACAGGGGGCCGAACCGGGGAGCTGTTTTTT
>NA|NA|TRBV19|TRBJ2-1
CASGSEQFF
TGTGCCAGTGGCAGTGAGCAGTTCTTC
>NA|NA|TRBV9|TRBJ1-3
CASSADPGAHSGNTIYF
TGTGCCAGCAGCGCTGATCCCGGGGCCCACTCTGGAAACACCATATATTTT
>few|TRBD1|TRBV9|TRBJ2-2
CASGGQGANTGELFF
TGTGCCAGCGGGGGACAGGGCGCGAACACCGGGGAGCTGTTTTTT
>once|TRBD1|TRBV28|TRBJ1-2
CASSSAATGSGGYTF
TGTGCCAGCAGTTCAGCGGCGACAGGGTCAGGTGGCTACACCTTC
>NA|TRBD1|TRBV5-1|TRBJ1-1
CASRRTGGIVTEAFF
TGCGCCAGCAGGCGGACAGGGGGAATAGTCACTGAAGCTTTCTTT
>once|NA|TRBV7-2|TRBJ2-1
CASSVTTAYNEQFF
TGTGCCAGCAGCGTAACGACAGCCTACAATGAGCAGTTCTTC
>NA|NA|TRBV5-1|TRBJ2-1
CASRPGSTDDEQFF
TGCGCCAGCAGGCCCGGATCTACCGACGATGAGCAGTTCTTC